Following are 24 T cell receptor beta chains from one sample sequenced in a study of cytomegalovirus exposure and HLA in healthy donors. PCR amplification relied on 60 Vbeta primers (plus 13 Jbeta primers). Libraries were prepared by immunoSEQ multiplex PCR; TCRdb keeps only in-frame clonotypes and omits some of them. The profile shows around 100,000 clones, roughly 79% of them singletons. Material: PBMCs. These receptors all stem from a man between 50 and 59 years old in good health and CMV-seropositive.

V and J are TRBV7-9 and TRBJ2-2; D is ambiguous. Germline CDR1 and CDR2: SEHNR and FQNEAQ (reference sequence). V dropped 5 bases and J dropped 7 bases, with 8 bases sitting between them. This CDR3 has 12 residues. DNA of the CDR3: TGTGCCAGCAGCGCCGCTAGCGGGGAGCTGTTTTTT. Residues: CASSAASGELFF.

CDR3 loop: CASSLAFMYNEQFF. The CDR3 DNA reads as TGCGCCAGCAGCTTGGCCTTTATGTACAATGAGCAGTTCTTC. The V and J genes are TRBV5-1 and TRBJ2-1; D not resolved. The CDR3 sequence is 14 residues long. Trimming took off 0 bases at V and 4 bases at J, with 8 bases between the two ends. The germline V gene encodes CDR1 SGHRS and CDR2 YFSETQ.

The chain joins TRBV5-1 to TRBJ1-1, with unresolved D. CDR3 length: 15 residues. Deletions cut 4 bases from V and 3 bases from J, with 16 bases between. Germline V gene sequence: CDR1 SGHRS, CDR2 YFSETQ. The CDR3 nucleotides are TGCGCCAGCAGCGCGGATCCGGGATCGGACACTGAAGCTTTCTTT. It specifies CASSADPGSDTEAFF. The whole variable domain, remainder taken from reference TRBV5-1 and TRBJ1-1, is KAGVTQTPRYLIKTRGQQVTLSCSPISGHRSVSWYQQTPGQGLQFLFEYFSETQRNKGNFPGRFSGRQFSNSRSEMNVSTLELGDSALYLCASSADPGSDTEAFFGQGTRLTVV.

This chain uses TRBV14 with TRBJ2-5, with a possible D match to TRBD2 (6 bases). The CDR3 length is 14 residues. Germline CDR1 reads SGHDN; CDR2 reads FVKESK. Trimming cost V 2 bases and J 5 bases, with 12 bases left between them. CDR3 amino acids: CASSQLVGTETQYF. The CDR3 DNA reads TGTGCCAGCAGCCAATTGGTCGGGACTGAGACCCAGTACTTC. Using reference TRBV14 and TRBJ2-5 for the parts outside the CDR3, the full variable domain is EAGVTQFPSHSVIEKGQTVTLRCDPISGHDNLYWYRRVMGKEIKFLLHFVKESKQDESGMPNNRFLAERTGGTYSTLKVQPAELEDSGVYFCASSQLVGTETQYFGPGTRLLVL.

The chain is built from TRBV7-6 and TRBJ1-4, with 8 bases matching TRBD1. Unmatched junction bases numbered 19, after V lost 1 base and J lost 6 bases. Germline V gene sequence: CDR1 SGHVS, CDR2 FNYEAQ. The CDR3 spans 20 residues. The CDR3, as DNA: TGTGCCAGCAGCTTAGAACGCGTTAGGGCAGGGGGCGACTTGGATGAAAAACTGTTTTTT. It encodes CASSLERVRAGGDLDEKLFF.

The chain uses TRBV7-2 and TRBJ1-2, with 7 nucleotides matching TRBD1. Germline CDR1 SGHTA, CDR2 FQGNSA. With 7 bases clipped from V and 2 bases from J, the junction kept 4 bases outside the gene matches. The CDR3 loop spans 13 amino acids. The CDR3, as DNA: TGTGCCAGCAAGCCAGGGGGAAACTATGGCTACACCTTC. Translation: CASKPGGNYGYTF.

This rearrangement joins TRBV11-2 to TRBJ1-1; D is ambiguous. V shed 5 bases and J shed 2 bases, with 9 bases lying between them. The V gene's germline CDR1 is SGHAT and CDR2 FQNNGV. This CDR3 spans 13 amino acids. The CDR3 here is CASSLTLNTEAFF. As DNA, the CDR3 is TGTGCCAGCAGCCTGACACTTAACACTGAAGCTTTCTTT.

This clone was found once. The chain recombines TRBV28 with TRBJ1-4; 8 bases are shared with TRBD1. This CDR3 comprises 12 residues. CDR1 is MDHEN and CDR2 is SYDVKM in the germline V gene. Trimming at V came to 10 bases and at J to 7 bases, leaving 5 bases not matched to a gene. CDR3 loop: CATGQGFEKLFF. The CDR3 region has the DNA TGTGCCACCGGACAGGGCTTTGAAAAACTGTTTTTT.

This CDR3 is CATGVWRASSYEQYF. The CDR3 DNA reads TGCGCCACCGGAGTGTGGAGGGCGAGCTCCTACGAGCAGTACTTC. V gene TRBV10-2 combines with J gene TRBJ2-7, with a weak D call TRBD2 (6 bases). The V end was cut by 10 bases, the J end by 0 bases, with 19 bases between. The CDR3 is made up of 15 amino acids. Germline-derived CDR1 and CDR2 are WSHSY and SAAADI.

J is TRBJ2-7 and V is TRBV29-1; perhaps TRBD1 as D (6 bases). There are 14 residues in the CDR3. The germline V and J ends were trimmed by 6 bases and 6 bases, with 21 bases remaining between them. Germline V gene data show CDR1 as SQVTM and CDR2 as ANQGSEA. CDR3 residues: CSVLPGHTQGEQYF. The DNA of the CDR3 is TGCAGCGTCCTCCCGGGACACACTCAGGGCGAGCAGTACTTC.

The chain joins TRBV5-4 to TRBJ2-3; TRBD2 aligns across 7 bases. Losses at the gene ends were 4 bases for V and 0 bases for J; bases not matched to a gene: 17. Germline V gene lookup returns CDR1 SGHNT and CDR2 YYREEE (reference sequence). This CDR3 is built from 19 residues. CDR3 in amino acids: CASSPRLATGFTSTDTQYF. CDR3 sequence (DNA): TGTGCCAGCAGCCCCCGACTAGCAACGGGGTTTACTAGCACAGATACGCAGTATTTT.

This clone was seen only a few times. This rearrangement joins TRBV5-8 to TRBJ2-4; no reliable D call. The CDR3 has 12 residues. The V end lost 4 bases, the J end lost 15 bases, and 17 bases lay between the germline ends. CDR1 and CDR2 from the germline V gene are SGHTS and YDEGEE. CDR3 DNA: TGTGCCAGCAGCCTTGGCAGGCCCACAAGGTACTTC. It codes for CASSLGRPTRYF.

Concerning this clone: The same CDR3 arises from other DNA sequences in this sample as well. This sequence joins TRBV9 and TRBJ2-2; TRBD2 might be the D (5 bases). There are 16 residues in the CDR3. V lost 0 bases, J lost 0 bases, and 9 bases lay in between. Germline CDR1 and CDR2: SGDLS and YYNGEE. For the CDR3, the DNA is TGTGCCAGCAGCGTAGGACCGCGGGCGAACACCGGGGAGCTGTTTTTT. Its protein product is CASSVGPRANTGELFF.

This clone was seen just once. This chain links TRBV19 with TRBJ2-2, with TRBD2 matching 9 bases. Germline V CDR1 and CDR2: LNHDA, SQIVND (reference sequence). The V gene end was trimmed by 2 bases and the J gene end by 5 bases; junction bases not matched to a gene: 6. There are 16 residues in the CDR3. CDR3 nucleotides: TGTGCCAGTAGTATAAAAGCGGGAGGTCGAACCGGGGAGCTGTTTTTT. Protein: CASSIKAGGRTGELFF.

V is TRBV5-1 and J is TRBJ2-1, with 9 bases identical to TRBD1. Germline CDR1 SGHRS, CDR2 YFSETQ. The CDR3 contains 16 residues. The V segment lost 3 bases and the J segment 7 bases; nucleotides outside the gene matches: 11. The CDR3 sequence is CASSYQTGTGLNEQFF. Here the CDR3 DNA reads TGCGCCAGCAGCTACCAGACCGGGACAGGGTTAAATGAGCAGTTCTTC.

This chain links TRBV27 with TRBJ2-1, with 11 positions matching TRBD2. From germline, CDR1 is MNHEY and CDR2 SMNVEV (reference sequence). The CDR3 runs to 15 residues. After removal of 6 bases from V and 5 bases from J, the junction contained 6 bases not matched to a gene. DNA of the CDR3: TGTGCCAGCAGAATAGCGGGAGGGCCGAACAATGAGCAGTTCTTC. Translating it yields CASRIAGGPNNEQFF.

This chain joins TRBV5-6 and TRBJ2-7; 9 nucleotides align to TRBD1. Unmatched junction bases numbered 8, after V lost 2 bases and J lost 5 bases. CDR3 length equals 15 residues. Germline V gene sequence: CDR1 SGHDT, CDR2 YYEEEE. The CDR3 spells CASSFPQGARNEQYF. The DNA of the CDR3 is TGTGCCAGCAGCTTCCCACAGGGGGCGCGGAACGAGCAGTACTTC. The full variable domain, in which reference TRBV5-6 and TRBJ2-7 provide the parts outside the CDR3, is DAGVTQSPTHLIKTRGQQVTLRCSPKSGHDTVSWYQQALGQGPQFIFQYYEEEERQRGNFPDRFSGHQFPNYSSELNVNALLLGDSALYLCASSFPQGARNEQYFGPGTRLTVT.

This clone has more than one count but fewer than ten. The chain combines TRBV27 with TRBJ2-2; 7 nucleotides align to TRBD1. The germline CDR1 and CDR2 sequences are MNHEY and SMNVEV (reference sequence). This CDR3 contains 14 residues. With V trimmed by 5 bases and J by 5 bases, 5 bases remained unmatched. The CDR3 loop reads CASSPSTGTGELFF. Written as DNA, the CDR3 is TGTGCCAGCAGTCCTTCGACAGGGACCGGGGAGCTGTTTTTT.

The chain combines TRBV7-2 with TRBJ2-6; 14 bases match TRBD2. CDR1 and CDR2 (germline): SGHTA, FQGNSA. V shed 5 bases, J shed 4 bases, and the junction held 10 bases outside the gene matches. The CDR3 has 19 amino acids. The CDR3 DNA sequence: TGTGCCAGCAGCACTCCCCGACTAGCGGGAGGGAGGGGGGCCAACGTCCTGACTTTC. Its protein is CASSTPRLAGGRGANVLTF.

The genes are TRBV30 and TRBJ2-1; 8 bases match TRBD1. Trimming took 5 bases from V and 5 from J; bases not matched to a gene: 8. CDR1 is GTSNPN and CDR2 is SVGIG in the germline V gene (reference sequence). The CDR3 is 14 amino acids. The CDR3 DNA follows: TGTGCCTGGCACCCGGGACAGGCCAACAATGAGCAGTTCTTC. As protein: CAWHPGQANNEQFF. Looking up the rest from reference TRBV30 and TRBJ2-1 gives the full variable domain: SQTIHQWPATLVQPVGSPLSLECTVEGTSNPNLYWYRQAAGRGLQLLFYSVGIGQISSEVPQNLSASRPQDRQFILSSKKLLLSDSGFYLCAWHPGQANNEQFFGPGTRLTVL.

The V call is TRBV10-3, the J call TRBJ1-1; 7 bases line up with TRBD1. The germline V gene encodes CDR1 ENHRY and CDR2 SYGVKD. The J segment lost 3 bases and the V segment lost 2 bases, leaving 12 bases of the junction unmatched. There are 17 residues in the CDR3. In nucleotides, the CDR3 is TGTGCCATCAGTGAGCCGATACAGGGGCTCGGGGACACTGAAGCTTTCTTT. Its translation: CAISEPIQGLGDTEAFF.

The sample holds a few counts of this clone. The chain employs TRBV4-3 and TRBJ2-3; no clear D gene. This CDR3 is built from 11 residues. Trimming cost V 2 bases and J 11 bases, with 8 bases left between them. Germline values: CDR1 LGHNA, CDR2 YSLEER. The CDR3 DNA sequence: TGCGCCAGCAGCCAATTCGAGGAGCAGTATTTT. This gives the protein CASSQFEEQYF.

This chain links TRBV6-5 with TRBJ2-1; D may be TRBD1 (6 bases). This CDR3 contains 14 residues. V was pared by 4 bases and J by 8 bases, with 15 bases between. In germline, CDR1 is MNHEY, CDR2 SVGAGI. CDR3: CASSSPTGNDEQFF. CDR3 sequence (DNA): TGTGCCAGCAGTTCCCCCACAGGGAACGATGAGCAGTTCTTC.

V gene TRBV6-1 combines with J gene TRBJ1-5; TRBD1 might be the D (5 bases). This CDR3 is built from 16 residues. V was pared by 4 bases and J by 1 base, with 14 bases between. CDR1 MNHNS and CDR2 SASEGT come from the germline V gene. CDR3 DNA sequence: TGTGCCAGCAGTGGTAACACAGGATCCAGCAATCAGCCCCAGCATTTT. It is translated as CASSGNTGSSNQPQHF.